These 17 T cell receptor beta chains originate from one sample sequenced in a study of blood T cell repertoires in COVID-19. Sequencing was performed with immunoSEQ multiplex PCR; in TCRdb, only in-frame clones are kept and a portion is missing. The data show about 27,000 clones, 65% to 90% seen once. Sequencing was performed on peripheral blood. Source of these receptors: a man aged 70 or older with active COVID-19.

The rearrangement uses TRBV5-1 and TRBJ2-5; maybe TRBD1 (6 bases). Germline V gene sequence: CDR1 SGHRS, CDR2 YFSETQ. Trimming took 0 bases from V and 3 from J, leaving 15 bases between them. The CDR3 is 16 amino acids. This CDR3 reads CASSLGGGPFKETQYF. The CDR3 DNA sequence: TGCGCCAGCAGCTTGGGTGGGGGCCCCTTCAAAGAGACCCAGTACTTC.

The chain links TRBV2 to TRBJ2-2, with D perhaps TRBD2 (6 bases). Trimming stripped 4 bases from V and 7 bases from J, with 16 bases between. Per germline, CDR1 SNHLY and CDR2 FYNNEI. The CDR3 sequence is 15 residues long. The CDR3 sequence: CASSALLATVGELFF. Here the CDR3 DNA reads TGTGCCAGCAGTGCCCTTCTAGCGACGGTCGGGGAGCTGTTTTTT.

The chain links TRBV18 to TRBJ2-7; 10 bases align to TRBD2. The CDR3 is made up of 15 amino acids. The germline V gene encodes CDR1 KGHSH and CDR2 LQKENI. V dropped 6 bases and J dropped 3; count of bases not matched to a gene: 8. In DNA, the CDR3 is TGTGCCAGCTCCGATGGACTAGCGGCGCGCTACGAGCAGTACTTC. It translates to CASSDGLAARYEQYF.

The chain carries TRBV27 and TRBJ1-5, with TRBD1 as a possible D gene (6 bases). CDR3 length: 14 amino acids. Germline CDR1 MNHEY, CDR2 SMNVEV (reference sequence). V lost 6 bases and J 2 bases, leaving 11 bases between the germline ends. For the CDR3, the DNA is TGTGCCAGCAGGGACAGCATCGGCAATCAGCCCCAGCATTTT. Its translation: CASRDSIGNQPQHF.

The rearrangement uses TRBV6-2 or TRBV6-3 and TRBJ2-7, with 9 bases aligning to TRBD2. The CDR3 is made up of 15 amino acids. The V and J ends lost 4 bases and 4 bases, in that order; junction bases with no gene match: 8. Germline CDR1 reads MNHEY; CDR2 reads SVGEGT. The CDR3 here is CASSFPGLAVYEQYF. The CDR3 region has the DNA TGTGCCAGCAGTTTTCCGGGACTAGCAGTTTACGAGCAGTACTTC.

The table lists this clone with many counts. The V and J genes are TRBV27 and TRBJ1-2; D is perhaps TRBD1 (6 bases). This CDR3 region has 12 residues. From germline, CDR1 is MNHEY and CDR2 SMNVEV (reference sequence). V was trimmed by 6 bases and J by 6 bases, leaving 11 bases between them. The DNA for the CDR3 is TGTGCCAGCAGCAACAGGGTCGATGGCTACACCTTC. It specifies CASSNRVDGYTF.

The genes are TRBV9 and TRBJ1-6; D gene ambiguous. This CDR3 is built from 14 residues. Germline CDR1 reads SGDLS; CDR2 reads YYNGEE. Trimming stripped 0 bases from V and 7 bases from J, with 8 bases between. The CDR3 DNA reads TGTGCCAGCAGCGTAGGGCGGCTAAATTCACCCCTCCACTTT. Its protein is CASSVGRLNSPLHF.

This clone occurred once. The chain links TRBV6-5 to TRBJ2-2; possible D gene TRBD1, 5 bases. The CDR3 contains 15 residues. With 8 bases removed from V and 6 bases from J, the gap between germline ends came to 19 bases. Germline assignment: CDR1 MNHEY and CDR2 SVGAGI. This CDR3 reads CASGLQNRSPGELFF. The CDR3 DNA reads TGTGCCAGCGGATTACAGAACAGGTCCCCCGGGGAGCTGTTTTTT.

The V gene is TRBV18, the J gene TRBJ2-3; D is perhaps TRBD2 (7 bases). Germline V lookup: CDR1 KGHSH, CDR2 LQKENI. The germline V and J ends were trimmed by 3 bases and 6 bases, with 13 bases remaining between them. This CDR3 is 14 amino acids long. As DNA, the CDR3 is TGTGCCAGCTCACCCGTCGGGGGGCCGGATACGCAGTATTTT. Translating gives CASSPVGGPDTQYF.

The chain combines TRBV2 with TRBJ2-1; the D gene is possibly TRBD2 (6 bases). Trimming removed 8 bases from V and 5 bases from J, with 16 bases in between. The CDR3 is 14 amino acids. The germline V gene has CDR1 SNHLY and CDR2 FYNNEI. Here the CDR3 DNA reads TGTGCCAGCCCGGGACTTGTCCCAAACAATGAGCAGTTCTTC. It codes for CASPGLVPNNEQFF.

The CDR3 protein is CAISESGTGPEEQYF. Here the CDR3 DNA reads TGTGCCATCAGTGAGTCCGGGACAGGGCCGGAAGAGCAGTACTTC. The chain employs TRBV10-3 and TRBJ2-7, with 9 bases aligning to TRBD1. The V gene end was trimmed by 0 bases and the J gene end by 7 bases; junction bases not matched to a gene: 7. This CDR3 has 15 residues. Per the germline V gene, CDR1 is ENHRY and CDR2 is SYGVKD.

The chain uses TRBV3-1 (or the pseudogene TRBV3-2) and TRBJ2-1, with TRBD2 matching over 12 bases. CDR3 length: 16 residues. Germline V gene lookup returns CDR1 LGHDT and CDR2 YNNKEL (reference sequence). After removal of 4 bases from V and 10 bases from J, the junction contained 11 bases not matched to a gene. Here the CDR3 reads CASSPLASGGVWEQFF. For the CDR3, the DNA is TGTGCCAGCAGCCCCTTGGCTAGCGGGGGGGTATGGGAGCAGTTCTTC.

This chain joins TRBV28 and TRBJ1-2; 9 bases fit TRBD1. The CDR3 runs 15 residues. CDR1 is MDHEN, CDR2 SYDVKM, per germline. The J segment lost 5 bases and the V segment lost 6 bases, leaving 10 bases of the junction unmatched. The CDR3 DNA follows: TGTGCCAGCAGAACCACAGGGGGCGCTGGGTATGGCTACACCTTC. Translating gives CASRTTGGAGYGYTF.

V usage is TRBV2 and J usage is TRBJ1-5, with a tentative D call TRBD1 (5 bases). The V end lost 11 bases, the J end lost 1 base, and 15 bases lay between the germline ends. Germline V CDR1 and CDR2: SNHLY, FYNNEI. The CDR3 contains 14 residues. The CDR3 DNA reads TGTGCCTCCATCGTGCCAGGGAGCAATCAGCCCCAGCATTTT. This encodes CASIVPGSNQPQHF.

The rearrangement links TRBV19 to TRBJ2-1, with 7 bases that match TRBD1. J gave up 1 base and V 3 bases, and 3 bases lay outside the gene matches. The CDR3 is made up of 15 amino acids. The germline CDR1 and CDR2 sequences are LNHDA and SQIVND (reference sequence). This CDR3 reads CASSIVTGSYNEQFF. CDR3 nucleotides: TGTGCCAGTAGTATCGTGACAGGGTCCTACAATGAGCAGTTCTTC.

The chain recombines TRBV12-5 with TRBJ2-3; a possible D gene is TRBD2 (5 bases). Germline V gives CDR1 LGHNT, CDR2 FRNRAP. Trimming shortened V by 1 base and J by 0 bases, and 5 bases separated the two germline ends. The CDR3 extends over 14 amino acids. The CDR3 sequence: CASGLGTSTDTQYF. The CDR3 nucleotides are TGTGCTAGTGGTTTGGGGACTAGCACAGATACGCAGTATTTT. The entire variable domain, with the rest obtained from reference TRBV12-5 and TRBJ2-3, is as follows: DARVTQTPRHKVTEMGQEVTMRCQPILGHNTVFWYRQTMMQGLELLAYFRNRAPLDDSGMPKDRFSAEMPDATLATLKIQPSEPRDSAVYFCASGLGTSTDTQYFGPGTRLTVL.

The J gene is TRBJ2-2, the V gene TRBV6-5; 10 bases fit TRBD1. Germline V gene sequence: CDR1 MNHEY, CDR2 SVGAGI. After removal of 6 bases from V and 7 bases from J, the junction contained 5 bases not matched to a gene. The CDR3 is made up of 14 amino acids. The CDR3 nucleotides are TGTGCCAGCAGACGACAGGGGGCTGGCGGGGAGCTGTTTTTT. This gives the protein CASRRQGAGGELFF.